Described below is a single TCR beta chain sequence and its context. Trimming took 2 bases from V and 4 from J; bases not matched to a gene: 4. Germline CDR1 reads SEHNR; CDR2 reads FQNEAQ (reference sequence). The CDR3 covers 15 residues. These data originate in a study of blood T cell repertoires in COVID-19. Background on the study: The United States, Italy and Spain provided the acute and convalescent COVID-19 samples. Sources were T cells, B-cell-depleted T cells, or PBMCs; the material itself was cDNA or gDNA.

Repertoires were generated with immunoSEQ multiplex PCR, while TCRdb's copy carries only in-frame clones and drops some. The sample records under 40,000 clones, about nine tenths being singletons. The V gene is TRBV7-9, the J gene TRBJ1-2; 10 bases align to TRBD1. The clonotype was recovered from an elderly man with active COVID-19. The sample taken for sequencing was peripheral blood. The CDR3 region has the DNA TGTGCCAGCAGCTTACCGGGACAGGGGAGCTATGGCTACACCTTC. Amino acid sequence: CASSLPGQGSYGYTF.